Sequencing of this TCR beta chain was carried out in a study of molecular identifiers for immune sequencing clone quantification. Methods described previously, with TCR primers listed, were used for bulk TCR libraries. TCRdb itself ran the PCR reads through MiXCR, one entry per CDR3 protein. This repertoire shows some 580,000 distinct CDR3 sequences, 25% found once; its top ten account for 0.78%. This clonotype was counted at least ten times. As yet, its antigen is unknown. The CDR3 is made up of 13 amino acids. V was cut by 6 bases and J by 3 bases, with 11 bases left in between. Isolation of naive CD8 T cells was achieved by sorting on a CD8+CD4-CCR7+CD45RA+ phenotype. General observations from the study: For effector cells, clones above 20 RNA copies held over 98% of molecules; for naive cells, under 1%. Spiked TCR RNA from one Jurkat cell reportedly showed up when mixed among one million naive cells.

The rearrangement joins TRBV12-3 or TRBV12-4 to TRBJ1-1; TRBD1 is a possible D gene (5 bases). What was sequenced was naive CD8+ T cells from blood, with Jurkat cell RNA spiked in. As to subset: FACS-sorted CD8+CD4-CCR7+CD45RA+ naive T cells. This clonotype was sampled from a human donor in good health. Some libraries in this study had Jurkat cell RNA spiked in. DNA for the CDR3: TGTGCCAGCAGCGTATCAGGGTACACTGAAGCTTTCTTT. It yields the protein CASSVSGYTEAFF.